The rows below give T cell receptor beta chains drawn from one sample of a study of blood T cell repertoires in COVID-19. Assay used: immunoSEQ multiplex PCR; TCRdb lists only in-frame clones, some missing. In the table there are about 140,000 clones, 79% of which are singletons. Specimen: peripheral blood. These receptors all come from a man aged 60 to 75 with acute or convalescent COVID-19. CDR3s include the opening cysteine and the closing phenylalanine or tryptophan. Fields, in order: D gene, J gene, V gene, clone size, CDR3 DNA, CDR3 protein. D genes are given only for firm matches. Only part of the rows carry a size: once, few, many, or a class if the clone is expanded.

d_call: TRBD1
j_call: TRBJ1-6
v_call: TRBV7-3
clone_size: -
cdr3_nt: TGTGCCAGCAGCTTAGGGACAGGGTATAATTCACCCCTCCACTTT
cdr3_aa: CASSLGTGYNSPLHF

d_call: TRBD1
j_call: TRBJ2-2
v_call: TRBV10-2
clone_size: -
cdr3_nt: TGCGCCAGCAGTGAGACCGGGACAGGGTTAAACACCGGGGAGCTGTTTTTT
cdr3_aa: CASSETGTGLNTGELFF

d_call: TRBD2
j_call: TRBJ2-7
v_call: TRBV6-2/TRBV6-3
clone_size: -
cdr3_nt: TGTGCCAGCAGTTACGGACTAGCCTACGAGCAGTACTTC
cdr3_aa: CASSYGLAYEQYF

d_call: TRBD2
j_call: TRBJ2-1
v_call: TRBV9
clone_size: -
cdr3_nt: TGTGCCAGCAACCCGGGAGGGGGAGAGCAGTTCTTC
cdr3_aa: CASNPGGGEQFF

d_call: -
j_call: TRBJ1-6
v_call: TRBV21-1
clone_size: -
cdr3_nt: TGTGCCAGCAGCAAACCCGGGCGGGGATGGGGGGATCATTCACCCCTCCACTTT
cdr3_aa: CASSKPGRGWGDHSPLHF

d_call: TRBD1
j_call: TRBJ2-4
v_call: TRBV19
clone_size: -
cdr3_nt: TGTGCCAGTAGTCTCCGGGACAGGGGCGTCATTCAGTACTTC
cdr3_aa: CASSLRDRGVIQYF

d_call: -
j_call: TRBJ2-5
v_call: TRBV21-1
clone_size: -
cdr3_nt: TGTGCCAGCAGCAATGGACTAGCGGGAGAGGAAGAGACCCAGTACTTC
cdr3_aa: CASSNGLAGEEETQYF

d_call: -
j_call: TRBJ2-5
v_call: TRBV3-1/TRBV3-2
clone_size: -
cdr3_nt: TGTGCCAGCAGCCAAGTTGGTCAGGGGGAGACCCAGTACTTC
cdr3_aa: CASSQVGQGETQYF

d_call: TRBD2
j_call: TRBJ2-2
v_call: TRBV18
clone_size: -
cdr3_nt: TGTGCCAGCTCACCAGGGACTATCACCACCGGGGAGCTGTTTTTT
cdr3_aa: CASSPGTITTGELFF

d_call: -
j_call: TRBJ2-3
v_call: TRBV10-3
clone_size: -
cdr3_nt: TGTGCCATCAGTGGACAGGAAGATACGCAGTATTTT
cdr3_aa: CAISGQEDTQYF

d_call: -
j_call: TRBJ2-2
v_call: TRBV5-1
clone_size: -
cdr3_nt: TGCGCCAGCAGCTTCTCCCAGACGAACACCGGGGAGCTGTTTTTT
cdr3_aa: CASSFSQTNTGELFF

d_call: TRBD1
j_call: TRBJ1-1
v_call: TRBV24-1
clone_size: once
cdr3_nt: TGTGCCACCAGTGACAGCCGGGACAGCGGGACTGAAGCTTTCTTT
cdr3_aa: CATSDSRDSGTEAFF

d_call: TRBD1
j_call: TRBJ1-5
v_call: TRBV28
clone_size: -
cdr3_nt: TGTGCCACTCACCTGGGGGGGGGACAGGGAGGTAATCAGCCCCAGCATTTT
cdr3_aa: CATHLGGGQGGNQPQHF

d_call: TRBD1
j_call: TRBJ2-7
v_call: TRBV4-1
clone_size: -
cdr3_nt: TGCGCCAGCAGCCCAACAGGGGCTGCCCACGAGCAGTACTTC
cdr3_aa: CASSPTGAAHEQYF

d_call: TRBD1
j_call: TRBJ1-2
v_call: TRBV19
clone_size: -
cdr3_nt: TGTGCCAGTAACCGACAGGGTCGGGGGCATAACTATGGCTACACCTTC
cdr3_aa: CASNRQGRGHNYGYTF

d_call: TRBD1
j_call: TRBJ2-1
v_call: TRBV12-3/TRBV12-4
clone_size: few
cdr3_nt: TGTGCCAGCAGTGGGGACAGGCCGAATGAGCAGTTCTTC
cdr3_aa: CASSGDRPNEQFF

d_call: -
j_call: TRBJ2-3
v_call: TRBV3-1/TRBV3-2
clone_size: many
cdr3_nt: TGTGCCAGCACCGTGGGCCCAAGCACAGATACGCAGTATTTT
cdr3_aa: CASTVGPSTDTQYF

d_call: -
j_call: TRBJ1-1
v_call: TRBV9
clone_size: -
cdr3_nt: TGTGCCAGCAGCCGACAAGACACTGAAGCTTTCTTT
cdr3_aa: CASSRQDTEAFF

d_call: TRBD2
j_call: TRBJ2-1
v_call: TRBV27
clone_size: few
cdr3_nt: TGTGCCAGCCGCCTAGCGGTTAACAATGAGCAGTTCTTC
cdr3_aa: CASRLAVNNEQFF

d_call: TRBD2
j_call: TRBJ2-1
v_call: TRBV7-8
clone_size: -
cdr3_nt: TGTGCCAGCAGCCCAAGCGGGGGCTCTTACGGTGAGCAGTTCTTC
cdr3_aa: CASSPSGGSYGEQFF

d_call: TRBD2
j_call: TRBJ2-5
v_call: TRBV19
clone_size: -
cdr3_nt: TGTGCCAGTAGTACTCGGGGGGAAGGGACAGAGACCCAGTACTTC
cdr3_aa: CASSTRGEGTETQYF

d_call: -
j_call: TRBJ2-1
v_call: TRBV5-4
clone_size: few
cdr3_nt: TGTGCCAGCAGCGCCGGGATCATCAACCCTCTCAATGAGCAGTTCTTC
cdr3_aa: CASSAGIINPLNEQFF

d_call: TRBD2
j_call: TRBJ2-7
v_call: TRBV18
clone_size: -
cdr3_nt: TGTGCCAGCTCACTAGCGGGTTTCTACGAGCAGTACTTC
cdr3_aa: CASSLAGFYEQYF

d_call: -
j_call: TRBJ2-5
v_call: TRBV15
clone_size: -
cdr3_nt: TGTGCCACCAGCAGACCTCTTTCAGAGACCCAGTACTTC
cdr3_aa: CATSRPLSETQYF

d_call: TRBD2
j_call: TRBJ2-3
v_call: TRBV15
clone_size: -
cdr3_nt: TGTGCCACCAGCAGCCCTAGCGGTACAGATACGCAGTATTTT
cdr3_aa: CATSSPSGTDTQYF

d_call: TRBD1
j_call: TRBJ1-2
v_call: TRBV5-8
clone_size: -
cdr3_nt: TGTGCCAGCAGTAGGGGACAGGAGGGCTATGGCTACACCTTC
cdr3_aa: CASSRGQEGYGYTF

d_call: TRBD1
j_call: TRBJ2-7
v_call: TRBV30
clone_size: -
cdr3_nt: TGTGCCTGGGGGACAGGGCTGGGGGACGAGCAGTACTTC
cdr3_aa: CAWGTGLGDEQYF

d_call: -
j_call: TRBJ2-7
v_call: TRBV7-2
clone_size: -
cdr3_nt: TGTGCCAGCAGCTTAGGGACACTGGCAGGTGAGCAGTACTTC
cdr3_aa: CASSLGTLAGEQYF

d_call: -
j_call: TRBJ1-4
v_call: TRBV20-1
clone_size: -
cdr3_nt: TGCAGTGCTGTACATGTGGAAAAACTGTTTTTT
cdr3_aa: CSAVHVEKLFF

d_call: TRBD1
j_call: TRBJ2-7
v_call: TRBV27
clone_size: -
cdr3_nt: TGTGCCAGCAACCTAAAGGGGCGGACAGGGGGCGCAGGCTACGAGCAGTACTTC
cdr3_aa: CASNLKGRTGGAGYEQYF

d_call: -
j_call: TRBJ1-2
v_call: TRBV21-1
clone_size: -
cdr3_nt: TGTGCCAGCAGCAAAGGGGTCAGGGGCTTCTATGGCTACACCTTC
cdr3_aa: CASSKGVRGFYGYTF

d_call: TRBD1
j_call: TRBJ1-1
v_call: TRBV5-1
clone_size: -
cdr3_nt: TGCGCCAGCAGTGCCGGACAGGCACCTTTTGAAGCTTTCTTT
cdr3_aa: CASSAGQAPFEAFF

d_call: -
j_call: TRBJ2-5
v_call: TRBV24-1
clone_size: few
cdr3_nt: TGTGCCACCAGTCGGTTGGAGACCCAGTACTTC
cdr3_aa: CATSRLETQYF

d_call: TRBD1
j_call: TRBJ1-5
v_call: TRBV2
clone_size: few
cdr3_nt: TGTGCCAGCAGATTGGACAGGGGAGATCAGCCCCAGCATTTT
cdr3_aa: CASRLDRGDQPQHF

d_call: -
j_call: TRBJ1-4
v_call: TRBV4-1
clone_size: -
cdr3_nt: TGCGCCAGCAGCCAAGATAAACGCGGAAAACTGTTTTTT
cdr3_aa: CASSQDKRGKLFF

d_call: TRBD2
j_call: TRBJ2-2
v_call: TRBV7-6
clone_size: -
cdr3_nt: TGTGCCAGCAGCTCCCCCCCGCGGGAGGAAAACACCGGGGAGCTGTTTTTT
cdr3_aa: CASSSPPREENTGELFF

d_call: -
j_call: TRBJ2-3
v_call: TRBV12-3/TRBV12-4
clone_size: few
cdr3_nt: TGTGCCAGCAGTTTAGTCCAGGATTCGGCGCAGTATTTT
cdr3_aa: CASSLVQDSAQYF

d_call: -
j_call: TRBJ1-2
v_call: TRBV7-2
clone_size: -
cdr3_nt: TGTGCCAGCACCCTCGGCGGCAGAAACTATGGCTACACCTTC
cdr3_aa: CASTLGGRNYGYTF

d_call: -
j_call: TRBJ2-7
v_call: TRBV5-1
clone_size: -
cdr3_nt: TGCGCCAGCAGTTCCGCCCTAGAGCAGTACTTC
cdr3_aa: CASSSALEQYF

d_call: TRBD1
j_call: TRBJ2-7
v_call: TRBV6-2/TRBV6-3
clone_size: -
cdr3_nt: TGTGCCAGCAGTCCAGCCGGGACAGGGGTGGGATACTTC
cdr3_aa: CASSPAGTGVGYF

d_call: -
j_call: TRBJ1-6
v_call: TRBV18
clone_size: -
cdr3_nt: TGTGCCAGCTCACCACGAGCGGATAATTCACCCCTCCACTTT
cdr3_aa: CASSPRADNSPLHF

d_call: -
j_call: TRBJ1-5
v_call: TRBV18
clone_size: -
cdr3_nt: TGTGCCAGCTCACCACAGGGGTCGGGCGATCAGCCCCAGCATTTT
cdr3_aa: CASSPQGSGDQPQHF

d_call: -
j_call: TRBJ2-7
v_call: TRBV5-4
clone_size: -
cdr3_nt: TGTGCCAGCAGCCCGACAGGCCGGTTGGACGAGCAGTACTTC
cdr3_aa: CASSPTGRLDEQYF

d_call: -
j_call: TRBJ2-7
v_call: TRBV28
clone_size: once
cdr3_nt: TGTGCCAGCACATCGCAGGGCTACGAGCAGTACTTC
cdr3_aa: CASTSQGYEQYF

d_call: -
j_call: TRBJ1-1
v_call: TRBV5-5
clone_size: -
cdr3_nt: TGTGCCAGCAGCTTTCAGCTGGGGGCGGCTGAAGCTTTCTTT
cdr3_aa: CASSFQLGAAEAFF

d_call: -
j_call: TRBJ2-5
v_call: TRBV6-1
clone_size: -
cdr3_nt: TGTGCCAGCAGGGAAATACAGTTGACGGAGACCCAGTACTTC
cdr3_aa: CASREIQLTETQYF